This T cell receptor (beta chain) was identified in a study of T cell repertoires in ileal Crohn's disease. Sequencing was performed with immunoSEQ multiplex PCR; in TCRdb, only in-frame clones are kept and a portion is missing. The sample consists of some 9,200 clones, around three quarters of them appearing once. The time point here: neoterminal ileum biopsy at postoperative endoscopy, about 6 months after surgery. Sequences were obtained from ileal tissue. The source is an adult with Crohn's disease.

The CDR3 nucleotides are TGTGCCAGCAGCTTAGGACAGGGGGCCTACGAGCAGTACTTC. Residues: CASSLGQGAYEQYF. This chain connects TRBV7-8 to TRBJ2-7, with 9 bases that match TRBD1. CDR3 length: 14 amino acids. CDR1 and CDR2 (germline): SGHVS, FQNEAQ. V lost 1 base to trimming and J lost 2 bases; unmatched junction nucleotides: 0.